The clone carrying this TCR beta chain turned up a few times. Its antigen is not known. The same CDR3 can be traced to other DNA sequences in this sample. The data originate from a study of long-term antiretroviral therapy in people with HIV. The run of the v3.0 immunoSEQ assay was at survey level. Here immunoSEQ multiplex PCR was the method, and the copy in TCRdb shows in-frame clones only, minus some. The sample records 20,000 to 25,000 clones, approximately 82% being singletons. Study-wide results and limits: HIV repertoires spanned narrower CDR3 length ranges than controls.

Per germline, CDR1 SGDLS and CDR2 YYNGEE. The germline V and J ends were trimmed by 4 bases and 6 bases, with 14 bases remaining between them. The length of the CDR3 is 13 residues. Sequenced here: unsorted PBMCs, sampled 0.2 years after starting antiretroviral therapy. This rearrangement joins TRBV9 to TRBJ2-7; D remains ambiguous. The TCR originated in a woman in her 30s with HIV. CDR3 coding DNA: TGTGCCAGCAGCCCACGTGACTTGGGCGAGCAGTACGTC. Protein: CASSPRDLGEQYV.